The 9 T cell receptor beta chains below were found in one sample sequenced in a study of radiation and T cells in renal cell carcinoma (dated by TCRdb to the early 2020s). Read against the paper, the sample's time point label means: blood 2 weeks post-SBRT. Interpreted using the paper, the treatment or condition label stands for: 15 Gy SBRT to primary tumor, nephrectomy 4 weeks later. The protocol used for the library was the immunoSEQ multiplex PCR assay. Drawn from immuneACCESS, this table holds only the in-frame rearrangements with V and J called that TCRdb kept. Clones are partly lost; checked studies trace under half to an unresolved V gene and leave the rest unexplained. A total of some 75,000 clones appear in this sample, 82% of them only once. The top ten clones comprise almost 6% of the sample. The sequencing here drew on blood, taken from a patient whose treatment included radiotherapy and nephrectomy. The source is a man aged 60 to 75 with renal cell carcinoma.

This clone was seen just once. J is TRBJ2-4 and V is TRBV6-6; either TRBD1 or TRBD2 may fit D (6 bases each). Germline V CDR1 and CDR2: MNHNY, SVGAGI (reference sequence). This CDR3 is 12 amino acids long. The CDR3 spells CATRRGENIQYF. CDR3 DNA: TGTGCAACAAGGAGGGGGGAAAACATTCAGTACTTC.

The chain employs TRBV7-9 and TRBJ2-1; 16 nucleotides line up with TRBD2. There are 15 residues in the CDR3. Germline V gene lookup returns CDR1 SEHNR and CDR2 FQNEAQ (reference sequence). The J segment lost 10 bases and the V segment lost 1 base, leaving 1 base of the junction unmatched. The DNA for the CDR3 is TGTGCCAGCAGCTTAGAGGGACTAGCGGGAGGGGAGCAGTTCTTC. Its protein product is CASSLEGLAGGEQFF.

Ten or more counts support this clone. A read error may produce the germline difference seen at one junction end. The chain joins TRBV20-1 to TRBJ2-5; maybe TRBD2 (5 bases). Germline V gene sequence: CDR1 DFQATT, CDR2 SNEGSKA (reference sequence). CDR3 length: 11 residues. CDR3 sequence (DNA): TGTGCACCCCCGAGGGTAGAGACCCAGTACTTC. Its translation: CAPPRVETQYF.

This chain links TRBV28 with TRBJ1-1, with 8 bases aligning to TRBD1. The length of the CDR3 is 14 residues. V shed 7 bases and J 4 bases; nucleotides not matched to a gene: 8. In germline, CDR1 is MDHEN, CDR2 SYDVKM. CDR3 coding DNA: TGTGCCAGCATCGCCCCAGGGGGCCGCACTGAAGCTTTCTTT. Residues: CASIAPGGRTEAFF.

This rearrangement joins TRBV4-1 to TRBJ1-3, with 7 bases identical to TRBD1. The CDR3 is 18 amino acids. Germline lookup yields CDR1 MGHRA and CDR2 YSYEKL. Trimming at V came to 0 bases and at J to 4 bases, leaving 12 bases not matched to a gene. CDR3 nucleotide sequence: TGCGCCAGCAGCCAAGAGCCCCGACCCTGGGACAGAGGAAACACCATATATTTT. This codes for CASSQEPRPWDRGNTIYF.

The chain employs TRBV10-2 and TRBJ2-7; D call uncertain. Between the trimmed V and J ends, which lost 7 bases and 3 bases, there was a span of 13 bases. Germline V gene sequence: CDR1 WSHSY, CDR2 SAAADI. CDR3 length equals 13 residues. CDR3 coding DNA: TGCGCCAGCACGGAGTACGTAGACTACGAGCAGTACTTC. Protein product: CASTEYVDYEQYF.

The chain joins TRBV15 to TRBJ1-5; D is unclear. Trimming left V 0 bases short and J 4 bases short, with 1 base between. CDR3 length: 12 residues. Germline CDR1 and CDR2: LNHNV and YYDKDF (reference sequence). The CDR3 DNA follows: TGTGCCACCAGCAGAGAAAATCAGCCCCAGCATTTT. Translating it yields CATSRENQPQHF. The full variable domain, completed using reference TRBV15 and TRBJ1-5, is DAMVIQNPRYQVTQFGKPVTLSCSQTLNHNVMYWYQQKSSQAPKLLFHYYDKDFNNEADTPDNFQSRRPNTSFCFLDIRSPGLGDTAMYLCATSRENQPQHFGDGTRLSIL.

The chain couples TRBV15 to TRBJ2-2; 7 nucleotides align to TRBD1. With 1 base clipped from V and 2 bases from J, the junction kept 7 bases outside the gene matches. Germline CDR1 and CDR2: LNHNV and YYDKDF (reference sequence). The CDR3 loop spans 17 amino acids. CDR3 residues: CATSRGPDRVNTGELFF. The CDR3, as DNA: TGTGCCACCAGCAGAGGCCCCGACAGGGTCAACACCGGGGAGCTGTTTTTT.

This clone was observed a single time. This chain connects TRBV27 to TRBJ2-1; 14 bases align to TRBD2. V gave up 3 bases and J gave up 3 bases; unmatched junction bases: 7. This CDR3 has 18 amino acids. Germline values: CDR1 MNHEY, CDR2 SMNVEV (reference sequence). The CDR3 nucleotides are TGTGCCAGCAGTTTTGGGACTAGCGGGAGATGGGGCTACAATGAGCAGTTCTTC. Its protein product is CASSFGTSGRWGYNEQFF.